This T cell receptor (beta chain) stems from a study of identical twins. The study, taken as a whole, reports: Cross-sectional statistical analysis, not tracking of the same donors, underpinned the conclusions. Models underestimated out-of-frame TCR alpha sharing in monozygotic twins.

The CDR3 is made up of 16 amino acids. Germline-derived CDR1 and CDR2 are MGHRA and YSYEKL. Trimming cost V 3 bases and J 4 bases; bases outside gene matches: 5. TCRdb re-analysed the 5' RACE reads in MiXCR, keeping a single row per CDR3 protein. Of some 240,000 distinct CDR3 sequences listed, roughly 8% were seen once; the top ten hold roughly 3%. In its sample, this clonotype was seen many times. Antigen specificity is unknown. The sample also formed part of further work on yellow fever vaccine responses in identical twins.

This chain connects TRBV4-1 to TRBJ2-2; TRBD2 agrees at 10 bases. Input material: CD8+ T cells sorted from blood. The TCR sequence derives from a woman under 30 in good health. The CDR3 sequence: CASSHGLAALTGELFF. Here the CDR3 DNA reads TGCGCCAGCAGCCATGGACTAGCGGCCCTCACCGGGGAGCTGTTTTTT.